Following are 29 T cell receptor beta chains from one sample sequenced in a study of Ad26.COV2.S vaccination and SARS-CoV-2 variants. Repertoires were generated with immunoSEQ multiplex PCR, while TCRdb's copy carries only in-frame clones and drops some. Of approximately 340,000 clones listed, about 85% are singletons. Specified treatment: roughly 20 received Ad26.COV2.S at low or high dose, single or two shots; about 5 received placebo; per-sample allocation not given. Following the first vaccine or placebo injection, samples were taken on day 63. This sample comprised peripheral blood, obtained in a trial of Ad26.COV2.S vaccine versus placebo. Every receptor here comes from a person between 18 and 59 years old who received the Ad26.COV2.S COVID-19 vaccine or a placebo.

The CDR3 coding sequence is TGTGCCACCAGCAGAGGAGCCGGGACAGGCGCAGCCTACGAGCAGTACTTC. Translation: CATSRGAGTGAAYEQYF. The chain uses TRBV15 and TRBJ2-7; 8 positions agree with TRBD1. The CDR3 sequence is 17 residues long. The V gene's germline CDR1 is LNHNV and CDR2 YYDKDF (reference sequence). J lost 2 bases, V lost 1 base, and 10 bases had no gene match.

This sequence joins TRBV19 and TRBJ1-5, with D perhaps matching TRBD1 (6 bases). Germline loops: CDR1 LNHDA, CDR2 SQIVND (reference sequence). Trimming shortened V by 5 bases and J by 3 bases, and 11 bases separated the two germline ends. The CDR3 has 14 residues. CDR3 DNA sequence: TGTGCCAGTAGTGGGGGCGGTTTCAATCAGCCCCAGCATTTT. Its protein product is CASSGGGFNQPQHF.

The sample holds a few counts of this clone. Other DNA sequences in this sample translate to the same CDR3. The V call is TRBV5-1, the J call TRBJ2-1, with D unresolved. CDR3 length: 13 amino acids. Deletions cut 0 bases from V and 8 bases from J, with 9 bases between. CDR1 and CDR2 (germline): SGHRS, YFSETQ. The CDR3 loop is CASSLGQRDEQFF. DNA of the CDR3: TGCGCCAGCAGCTTGGGTCAGCGAGATGAGCAGTTCTTC.

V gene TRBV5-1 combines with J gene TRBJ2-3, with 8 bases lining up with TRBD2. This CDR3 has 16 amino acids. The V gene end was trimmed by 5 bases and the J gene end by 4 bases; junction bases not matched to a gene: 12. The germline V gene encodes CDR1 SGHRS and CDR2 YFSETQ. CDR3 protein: CASSPNLAGRSDTQYF. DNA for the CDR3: TGCGCCAGCAGTCCAAATTTAGCGGGGAGGTCAGATACGCAGTATTTT.

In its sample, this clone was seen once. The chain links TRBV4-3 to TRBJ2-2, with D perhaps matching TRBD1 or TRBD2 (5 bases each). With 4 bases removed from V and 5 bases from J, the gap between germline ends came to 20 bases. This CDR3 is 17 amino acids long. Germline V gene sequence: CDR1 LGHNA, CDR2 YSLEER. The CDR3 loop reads CASSPSGPLGWTGELFF. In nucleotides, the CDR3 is TGCGCCAGCAGCCCCTCGGGGCCTTTGGGGTGGACCGGGGAGCTGTTTTTT.

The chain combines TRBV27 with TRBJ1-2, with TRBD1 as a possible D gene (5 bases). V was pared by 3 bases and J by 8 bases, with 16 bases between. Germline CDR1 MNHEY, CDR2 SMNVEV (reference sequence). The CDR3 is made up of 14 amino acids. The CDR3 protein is CASSFGVQEVGYTF. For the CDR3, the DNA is TGTGCCAGCAGTTTTGGGGTACAGGAGGTAGGCTACACCTTC.

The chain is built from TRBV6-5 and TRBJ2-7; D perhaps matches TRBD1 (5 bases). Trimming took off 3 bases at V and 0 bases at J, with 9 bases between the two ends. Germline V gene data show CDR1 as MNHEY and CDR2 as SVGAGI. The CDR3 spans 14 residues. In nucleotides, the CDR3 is TGTGCCAGCAGTTATACAGGTAGCTCCTACGAGCAGTACTTC. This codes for CASSYTGSSYEQYF.

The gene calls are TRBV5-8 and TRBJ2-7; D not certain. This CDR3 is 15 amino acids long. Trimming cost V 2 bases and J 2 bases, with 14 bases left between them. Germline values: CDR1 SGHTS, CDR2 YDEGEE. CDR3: CASSLRGSLTYEQYF. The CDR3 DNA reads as TGTGCCAGCAGCTTACGTGGCAGCCTTACCTACGAGCAGTACTTC.

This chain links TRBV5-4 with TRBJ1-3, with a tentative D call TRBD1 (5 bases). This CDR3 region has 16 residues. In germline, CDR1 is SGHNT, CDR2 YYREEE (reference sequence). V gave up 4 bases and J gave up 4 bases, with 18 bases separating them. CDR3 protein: CASSPAGGGPGNTIYF. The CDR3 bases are TGTGCCAGCAGCCCCGCGGGGGGGGGTCCCGGAAACACCATATATTTT.

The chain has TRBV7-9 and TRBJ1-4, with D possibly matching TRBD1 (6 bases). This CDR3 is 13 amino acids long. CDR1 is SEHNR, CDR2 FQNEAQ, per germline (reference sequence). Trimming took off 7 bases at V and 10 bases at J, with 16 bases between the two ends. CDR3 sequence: CASISGRGGKLFF. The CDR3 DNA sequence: TGTGCCAGCATTTCAGGCAGGGGTGGAAAACTGTTTTTT.

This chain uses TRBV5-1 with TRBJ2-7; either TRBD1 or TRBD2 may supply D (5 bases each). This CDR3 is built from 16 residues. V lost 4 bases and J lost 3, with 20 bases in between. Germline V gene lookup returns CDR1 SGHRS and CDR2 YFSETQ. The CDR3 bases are TGCGCCAGCAGCAGCCGGGACGGGGCCGATGTCTACGAGCAGTACTTC. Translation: CASSSRDGADVYEQYF.

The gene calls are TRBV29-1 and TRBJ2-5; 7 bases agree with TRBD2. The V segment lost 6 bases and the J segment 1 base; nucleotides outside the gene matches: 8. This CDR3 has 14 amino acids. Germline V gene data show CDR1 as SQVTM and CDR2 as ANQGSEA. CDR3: CSVAVSGAQETQYF. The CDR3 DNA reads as TGCAGCGTGGCGGTAAGCGGGGCCCAAGAGACCCAGTACTTC.

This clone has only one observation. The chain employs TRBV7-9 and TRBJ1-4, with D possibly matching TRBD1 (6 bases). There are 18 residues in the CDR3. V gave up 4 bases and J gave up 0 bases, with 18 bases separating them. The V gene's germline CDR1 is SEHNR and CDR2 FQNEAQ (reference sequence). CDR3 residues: CASSSARGLVATNEKLFF. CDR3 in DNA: TGTGCCAGCAGCTCTGCCAGGGGTTTGGTTGCAACTAATGAAAAACTGTTTTTT.

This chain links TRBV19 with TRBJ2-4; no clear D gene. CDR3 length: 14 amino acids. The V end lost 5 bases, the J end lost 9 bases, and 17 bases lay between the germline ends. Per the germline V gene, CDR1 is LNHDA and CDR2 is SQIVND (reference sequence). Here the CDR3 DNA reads TGTGCCAGTAGTGCCGGCCACGCCAGTCGCATTCAGTACTTC. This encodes CASSAGHASRIQYF.

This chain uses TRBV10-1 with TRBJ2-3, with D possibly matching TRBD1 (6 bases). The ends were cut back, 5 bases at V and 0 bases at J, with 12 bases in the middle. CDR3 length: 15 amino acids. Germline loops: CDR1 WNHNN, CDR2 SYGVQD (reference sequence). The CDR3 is CASSSGQPSTDTQYF. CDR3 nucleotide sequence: TGCGCCAGCAGTTCCGGACAGCCTAGCACAGATACGCAGTATTTT.

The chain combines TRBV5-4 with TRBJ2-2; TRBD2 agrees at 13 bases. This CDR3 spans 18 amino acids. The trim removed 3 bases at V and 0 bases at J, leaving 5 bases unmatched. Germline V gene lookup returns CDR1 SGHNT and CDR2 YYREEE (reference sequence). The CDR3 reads CASSSRTSGGSNTGELFF. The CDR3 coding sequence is TGTGCCAGCAGCTCAAGGACTAGCGGGGGATCGAACACCGGGGAGCTGTTTTTT. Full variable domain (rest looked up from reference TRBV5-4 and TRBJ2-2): ETGVTQSPTHLIKTRGQQVTLRCSSQSGHNTVSWYQQALGQGPQFIFQYYREEENGRGNFPPRFSGLQFPNYSSELNVNALELDDSALYLCASSSRTSGGSNTGELFFGEGSRLTVL.

This chain's CDR3 is CASSYDSSGTGEQYF. DNA of the CDR3: TGTGCCAGCAGTTACGACTCCAGCGGGACCGGCGAGCAGTACTTC. The rearrangement uses TRBV27 and TRBJ2-7; 7 positions match TRBD2. The CDR3 length is 15 residues. Per the germline V gene, CDR1 is MNHEY and CDR2 is SMNVEV (reference sequence). Trimming took 4 bases from V and 6 from J; bases not matched to a gene: 12.

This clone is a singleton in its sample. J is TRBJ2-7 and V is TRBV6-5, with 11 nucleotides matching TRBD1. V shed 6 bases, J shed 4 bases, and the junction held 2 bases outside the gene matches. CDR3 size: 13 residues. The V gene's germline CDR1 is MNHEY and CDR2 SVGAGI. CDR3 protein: CASRRDRGYEQYF. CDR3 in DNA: TGTGCCAGCAGACGGGACAGGGGGTACGAGCAGTACTTC.

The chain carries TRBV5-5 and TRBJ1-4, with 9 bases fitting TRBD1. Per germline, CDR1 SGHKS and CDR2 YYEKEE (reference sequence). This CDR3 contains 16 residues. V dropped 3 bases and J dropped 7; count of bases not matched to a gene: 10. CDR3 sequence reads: CASSWAGATGGEKLFF. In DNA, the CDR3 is TGTGCCAGCAGCTGGGCCGGGGCGACAGGGGGTGAAAAACTGTTTTTT.

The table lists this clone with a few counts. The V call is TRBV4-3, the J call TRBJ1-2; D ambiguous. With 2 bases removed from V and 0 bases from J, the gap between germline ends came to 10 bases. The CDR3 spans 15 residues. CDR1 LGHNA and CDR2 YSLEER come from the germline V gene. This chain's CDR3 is CASSQTLAANYGYTF. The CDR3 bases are TGCGCCAGCAGCCAAACTCTCGCGGCTAACTATGGCTACACCTTC.

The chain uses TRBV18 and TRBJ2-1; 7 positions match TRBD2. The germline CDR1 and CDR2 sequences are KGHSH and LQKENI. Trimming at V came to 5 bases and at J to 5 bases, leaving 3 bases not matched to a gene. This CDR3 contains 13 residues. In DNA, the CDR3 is TGTGCCAGCTCAACTAGCGTCCACAATGAGCAGTTCTTC. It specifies CASSTSVHNEQFF.

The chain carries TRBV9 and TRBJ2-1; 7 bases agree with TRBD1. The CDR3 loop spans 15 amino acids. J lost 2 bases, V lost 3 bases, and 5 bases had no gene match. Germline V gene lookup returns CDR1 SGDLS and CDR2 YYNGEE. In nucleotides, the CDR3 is TGTGCCAGCAGCGCAGGGGACAGACCCTACAATGAGCAGTTCTTC. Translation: CASSAGDRPYNEQFF.

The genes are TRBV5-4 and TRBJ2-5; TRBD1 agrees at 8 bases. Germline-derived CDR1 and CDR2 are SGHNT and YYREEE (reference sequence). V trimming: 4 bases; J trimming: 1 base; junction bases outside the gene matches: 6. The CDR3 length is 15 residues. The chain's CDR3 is CASSRGQGLQETQYF. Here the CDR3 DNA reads TGTGCCAGCAGCAGAGGACAGGGTCTCCAAGAGACCCAGTACTTC.

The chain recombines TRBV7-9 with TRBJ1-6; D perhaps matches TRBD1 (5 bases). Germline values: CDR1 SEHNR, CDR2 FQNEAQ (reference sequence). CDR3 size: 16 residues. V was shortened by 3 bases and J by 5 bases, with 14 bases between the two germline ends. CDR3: CASSFLGQKNNSPLHF. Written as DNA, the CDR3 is TGTGCCAGCAGCTTTTTGGGGCAGAAGAATAATTCACCCCTCCACTTT.

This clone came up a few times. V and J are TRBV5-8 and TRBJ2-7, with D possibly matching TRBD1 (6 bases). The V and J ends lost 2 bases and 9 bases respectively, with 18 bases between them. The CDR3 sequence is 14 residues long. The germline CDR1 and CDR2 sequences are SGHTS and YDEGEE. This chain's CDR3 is CASSFKTGTLGQYF. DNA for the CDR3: TGTGCCAGCAGCTTTAAGACAGGTACCCTTGGGCAGTACTTC.

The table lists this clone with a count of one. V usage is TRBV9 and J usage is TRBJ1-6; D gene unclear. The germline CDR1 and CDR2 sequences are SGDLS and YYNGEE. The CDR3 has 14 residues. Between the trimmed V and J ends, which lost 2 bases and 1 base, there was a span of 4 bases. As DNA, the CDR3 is TGTGCCAGCAGCGTGAGGTCCTATAATTCACCCCTCCACTTT. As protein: CASSVRSYNSPLHF. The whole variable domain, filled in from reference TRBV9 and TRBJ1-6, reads DSGVTQTPKHLITATGQRVTLRCSPRSGDLSVYWYQQSLDQGLQFLIQYYNGEERAKGNILERFSAQQFPDLHSELNLSSLELGDSALYFCASSVRSYNSPLHFGNGTRLTVT.

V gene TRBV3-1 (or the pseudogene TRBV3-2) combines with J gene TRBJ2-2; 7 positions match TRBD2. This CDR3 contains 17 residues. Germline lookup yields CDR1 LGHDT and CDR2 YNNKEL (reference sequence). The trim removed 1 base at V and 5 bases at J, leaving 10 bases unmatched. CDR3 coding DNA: TGTGCCAGCAGCCAAGCGATACGGGGGGAATCAACCGGGGAGCTGTTTTTT. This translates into CASSQAIRGESTGELFF.

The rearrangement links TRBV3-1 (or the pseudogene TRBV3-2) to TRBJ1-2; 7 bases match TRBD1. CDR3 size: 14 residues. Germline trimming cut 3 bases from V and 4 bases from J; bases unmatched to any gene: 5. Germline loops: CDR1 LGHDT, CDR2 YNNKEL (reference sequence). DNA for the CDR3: TGTGCCAGCAGCCAGAACAGGGGTGGCTATGGCTACACCTTC. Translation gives CASSQNRGGYGYTF.

The CDR3 nucleotides read TGTGCCAGCCGGGAAGGGACCGGGAGGACGATCTCCTACGAGCAGTACTTC. Protein product: CASREGTGRTISYEQYF. The V call is TRBV28, the J call TRBJ2-7, with 7 positions matching TRBD2. The CDR3 extends over 17 amino acids. Germline-derived CDR1 and CDR2 are MDHEN and SYDVKM. The V and J ends lost 8 bases and 0 bases, in that order; junction bases with no gene match: 16.